The T cell receptor (beta chain) under discussion was sequenced for a study of blood T cell repertoires in COVID-19. Authors' analysis steps: Counts of nucleated cells, estimated from reference gene primer amplification, were obtained. Profiling relied on immunoSEQ multiplex PCR, and the TCRdb table lists in-frame clones only, not all of them. The D gene and trimming were derived from the DNA, and the V and J assignments and clone size from that table. Here the sample spans 200,000 or so clones, roughly three quarters being singletons. Trimming removed 5 bases from V and 4 bases from J; junction bases left unmatched: 4. Germline CDR1 reads MNHEY; CDR2 reads SVGAGI. CDR3 size: 14 residues.

This receptor was obtained from a man between 60 and 75 years old with active or convalescent COVID-19. Material for sequencing was peripheral blood. The chain combines TRBV6-5 with TRBJ1-5, with TRBD1 matching over 8 bases. The CDR3 loop is CASSRGDRNQPQHF. DNA for the CDR3: TGTGCCAGCAGTAGGGGGGACAGGAATCAGCCCCAGCATTTT.